These T cell receptor beta chains were read from a single sample in a study of identical twins. TCRdb called the 5' RACE reads again in MiXCR, with one record for every CDR3 protein. The sample consists of roughly 630,000 distinct CDR3 sequences, 7% to 7.5% of them appearing once. These records were also assigned to another study, of yellow fever vaccine responses in identical twins.

Sequencing was done on a sample of PBMCs. Receptor source: a woman aged 18-29 years in good health. The CDR3 runs from the conserved cysteine through the conserved F or W. The D gene is left open where the match is weak. Clone size is stated in some rows and not others, as once, few, many or a class when expanded.

d_call,j_call,clone_size,v_call,cdr3_aa,cdr3_nt
-,TRBJ2-6,-,TRBV5-6,CASTPGDTLVLTF,TGTGCCAGCACCCCAGGGGACACTCTTGTCCTGACTTTC
TRBD2,TRBJ2-7,few,TRBV11-2,CASSPSRGLAGDRSYEQYF,TGTGCCAGCAGCCCTAGTCGTGGACTAGCGGGAGATCGCTCCTACGAGCAGTACTTC
-,TRBJ1-5,many,TRBV12-3/TRBV12-4,CASSVSGGGNQPQHF,TGTGCCAGCAGTGTCAGTGGGGGGGGCAATCAGCCCCAGCATTTT
-,TRBJ2-2,few,TRBV2,CASIPWGAGELFF,TGTGCCAGCATCCCCTGGGGGGCCGGGGAGCTGTTTTTT
-,TRBJ2-3,many,TRBV7-9,CASSLLSGTDTQYF,TGTGCCAGCAGCTTACTGAGCGGGACAGATACGCAGTATTTT
-,TRBJ2-3,-,TRBV7-2,CASSWRLVQDTQYF,TGTGCCAGCAGCTGGCGACTAGTACAAGATACGCAGTATTTT
TRBD1,TRBJ1-6,-,TRBV12-3/TRBV12-4,CASSPRDRGHTNYNSPLHF,TGTGCCAGCAGCCCAAGGGACAGGGGGCATACCAACTATAATTCACCCCTCCACTTT
-,TRBJ2-1,few,TRBV7-9,CASSLALWGGEF,TGTGCCAGCAGCTTAGCGCTCTGGGGGGGCGAATTC
-,TRBJ1-1,many,TRBV7-9,CASSLGVGQNTEAFF,TGTGCCAGCAGCTTAGGGGTCGGGCAAAACACTGAAGCTTTCTTT
TRBD2,TRBJ2-5,few,TRBV6-1,CASSEGPAGGPQTQYF,TGTGCCAGCAGTGAAGGTCCGGCGGGAGGGCCTCAGACCCAGTACTTC
TRBD1,TRBJ2-7,many,TRBV7-6,CASSLGDRGYYEQYF,TGTGCCAGCAGCTTAGGGGACAGGGGGTACTACGAGCAGTACTTC
TRBD2,TRBJ2-1,few,TRBV5-5,CASSSTSGGRNEQFF,TGTGCCAGCAGCTCAACTAGCGGCGGACGTAATGAGCAGTTCTTC
-,TRBJ2-5,many,TRBV4-1,CASSQDLETQYF,TGCGCCAGCAGCCAAGATTTAGAGACCCAGTACTTC
-,TRBJ1-2,many,TRBV4-1,CASSQDRQTLSTF,TGCGCCAGCAGCCAAGATCGCCAGACGCTGTCCACCTTC
TRBD2,TRBJ2-1,many,TRBV14,CASSQEAGVYNEQFF,TGTGCCAGCAGCCAAGAAGCGGGAGTCTACAATGAGCAGTTCTTC
-,TRBJ2-7,few,TRBV6-5,CASRRGSYEQYF,TGTGCCAGCCGCCGCGGCTCCTACGAGCAGTACTTC
-,TRBJ1-2,-,TRBV6-5,CASSYRGANYGYTF,TGTGCCAGCAGTTACAGGGGAGCTAACTATGGCTACACCTTC
-,TRBJ1-5,few,TRBV18,CASSPHQDQPQHF,TGTGCCAGCTCACCACATCAGGATCAGCCCCAGCATTTT
TRBD1,TRBJ1-4,few,TRBV20-1,CSARDSRQGWEKLFF,TGCAGTGCTAGAGATAGCCGACAGGGTTGGGAAAAACTGTTTTTT
-,TRBJ2-5,few,TRBV7-6,CASSLVPGMGTQYF,TGTGCCAGCAGCTTAGTACCGGGGATGGGGACCCAGTACTTC
TRBD1,TRBJ1-1,many,TRBV5-5,CASSAPGQGAFANTEAFF,TGTGCCAGCAGCGCCCCGGGACAGGGGGCTTTCGCGAACACTGAAGCTTTCTTT
-,TRBJ1-1,-,TRBV20-1,CSARGVQGTEAFF,TGCAGTGCCCGCGGGGTACAGGGCACTGAAGCTTTCTTT
-,TRBJ2-7,-,TRBV5-1,CASSLGGTGSFHEQYF,TGCGCCAGCAGCTTAGGGGGTACAGGGTCCTTCCACGAGCAGTACTTC
-,TRBJ2-7,few,TRBV12-3/TRBV12-4,CASSLSGDKYEQYF,TGTGCCAGCAGTTTATCCGGGGATAAATACGAGCAGTACTTC
TRBD2,TRBJ2-3,-,TRBV6-1,CASRKKREGWSTDTQYF,TGTGCCAGCAGGAAGAAGCGGGAGGGGTGGAGCACAGATACGCAGTATTTT
TRBD2,TRBJ2-3,few,TRBV29-1,CSVLGLAGVRTDTQYF,TGCAGCGTCCTGGGACTAGCGGGGGTTCGCACAGATACGCAGTATTTT
-,TRBJ1-1,few,TRBV20-1,CSARAQGSTNTEAFF,TGCAGTGCTAGAGCCCAGGGGTCGACGAACACTGAAGCTTTCTTT
-,TRBJ2-1,few,TRBV5-5,CASTSIPQSSYNEQFF,TGTGCCAGCACTTCCATCCCCCAGAGCTCCTACAATGAGCAGTTCTTC
TRBD1,TRBJ2-2,-,TRBV29-1,CSVVIGTEDTGELFF,TGCAGCGTCGTAATTGGGACAGAGGACACCGGGGAGCTGTTTTTT
-,TRBJ1-1,many,TRBV10-1,CASREGFNTEAFF,TGCGCCAGCCGTGAGGGATTTAACACTGAAGCTTTCTTT
-,TRBJ2-2,-,TRBV12-3/TRBV12-4,CASRNPEFDGTGELFF,TGTGCCAGCAGAAATCCAGAATTTGACGGTACCGGGGAGCTGTTTTTT
TRBD1,TRBJ2-1,few,TRBV7-2,CASSLVRGLRRDEQFF,TGTGCCAGCAGCTTAGTCAGGGGGTTGAGAAGGGATGAGCAGTTCTTC
-,TRBJ2-1,-,TRBV14,CASSQVSAPVHEQFF,TGTGCCAGCAGCCAAGTTAGTGCCCCGGTCCATGAGCAGTTCTTC
-,TRBJ1-3,-,TRBV20-1,CSAADSNSGNTIYF,TGCAGTGCAGCGGACAGCAACTCTGGAAACACCATATATTTT
-,TRBJ1-5,-,TRBV12-3/TRBV12-4,CASSLVASGNQPQHF,TGTGCCAGCAGTTTAGTGGCGTCGGGCAATCAGCCCCAGCATTTT